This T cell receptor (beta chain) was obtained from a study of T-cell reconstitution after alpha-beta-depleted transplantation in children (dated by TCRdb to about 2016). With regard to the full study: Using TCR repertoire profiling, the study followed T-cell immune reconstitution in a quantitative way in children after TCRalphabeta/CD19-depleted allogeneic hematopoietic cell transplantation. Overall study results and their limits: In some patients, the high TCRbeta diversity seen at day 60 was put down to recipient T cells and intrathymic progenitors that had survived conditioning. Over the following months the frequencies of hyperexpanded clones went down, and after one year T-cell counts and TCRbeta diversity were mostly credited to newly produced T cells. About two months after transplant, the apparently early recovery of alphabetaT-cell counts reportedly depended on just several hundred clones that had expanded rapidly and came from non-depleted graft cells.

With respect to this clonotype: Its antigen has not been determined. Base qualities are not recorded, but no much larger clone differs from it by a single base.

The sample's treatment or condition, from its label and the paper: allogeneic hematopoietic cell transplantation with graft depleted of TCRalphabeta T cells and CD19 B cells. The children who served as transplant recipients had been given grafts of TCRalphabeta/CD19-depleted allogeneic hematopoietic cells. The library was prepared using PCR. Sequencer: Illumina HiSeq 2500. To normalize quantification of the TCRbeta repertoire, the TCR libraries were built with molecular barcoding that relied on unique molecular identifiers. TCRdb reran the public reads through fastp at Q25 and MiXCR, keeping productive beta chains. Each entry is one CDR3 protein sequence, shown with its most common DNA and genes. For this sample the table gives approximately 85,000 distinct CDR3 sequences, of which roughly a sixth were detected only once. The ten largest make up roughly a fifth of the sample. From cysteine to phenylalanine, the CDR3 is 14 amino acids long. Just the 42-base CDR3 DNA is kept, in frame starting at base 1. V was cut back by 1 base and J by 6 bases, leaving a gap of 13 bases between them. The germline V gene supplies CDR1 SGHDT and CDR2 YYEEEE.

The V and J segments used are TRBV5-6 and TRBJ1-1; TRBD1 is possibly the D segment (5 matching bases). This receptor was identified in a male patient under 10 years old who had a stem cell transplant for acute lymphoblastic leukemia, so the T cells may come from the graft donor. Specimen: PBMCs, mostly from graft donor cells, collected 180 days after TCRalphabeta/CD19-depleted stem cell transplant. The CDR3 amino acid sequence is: CASSLQGLMAEAFF. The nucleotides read TGTGCCAGCAGCTTGCAGGGTCTGATGGCTGAAGCTTTCTTT.